This T cell receptor beta chain was recovered during a study of post-analysis software for immune sequencing data. On the study more broadly: Courses of disease covered relapsing-remitting, secondary progressive and progressive-relapsing multiple sclerosis.

Findings and caveats of the study: Samples prepared in the same batch strongly co-clustered by F measure. Comparison of patients with controls showed roughly five TRBV segments more frequent in patients, TRBV5-6, TRBV5-1 and TRBV20-1 among them.

On this clonotype itself: The antigen is unknown.

The authors incorporated unique molecular identifiers into the TCR beta cDNA libraries. Input amounts of about 0.95 to 10 million T cells were used. These gave 500,000 or so cDNA molecules, so each molecule approximated one T cell. From the PCR reads, TCRdb called clonotypes with MiXCR, one entry per CDR3 protein. Here the sample spans roughly 540,000 distinct CDR3 sequences, around a third being singletons. V shed 6 bases and J shed 0 bases, with 12 bases lying between them. The CDR3 contains 14 residues. CDR1 MGHDK and CDR2 SYGVNS come from the germline V gene. Specimen: blood. This chain links TRBV25-1 with TRBJ2-7; perhaps TRBD2 as D (5 bases). The clonotype was recovered from a girl aged 2-17 years with multiple sclerosis. In DNA, the CDR3 is TGTGCCAGCAGGGCGGGCACCAACTCCTACGAGCAGTACTTC. It translates to CASRAGTNSYEQYF.